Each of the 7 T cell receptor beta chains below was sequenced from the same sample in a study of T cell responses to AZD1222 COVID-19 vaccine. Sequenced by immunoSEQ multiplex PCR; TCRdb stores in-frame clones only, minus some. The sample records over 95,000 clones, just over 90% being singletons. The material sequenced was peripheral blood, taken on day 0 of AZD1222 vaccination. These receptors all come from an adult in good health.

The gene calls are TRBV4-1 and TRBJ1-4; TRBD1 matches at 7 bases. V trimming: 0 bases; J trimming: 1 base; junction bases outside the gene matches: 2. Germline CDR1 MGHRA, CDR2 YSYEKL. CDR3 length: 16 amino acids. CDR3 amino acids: CASSQERTGTNEKLFF. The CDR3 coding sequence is TGCGCCAGCAGCCAAGAACGGACAGGAACTAATGAAAAACTGTTTTTT.

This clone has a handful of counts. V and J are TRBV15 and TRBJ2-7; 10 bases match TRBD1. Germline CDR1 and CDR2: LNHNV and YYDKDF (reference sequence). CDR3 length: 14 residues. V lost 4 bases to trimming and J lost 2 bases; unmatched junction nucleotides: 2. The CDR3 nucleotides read TGTGCCACCAGCACCGGGACAGGGGCCTACGAGCAGTACTTC. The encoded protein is CATSTGTGAYEQYF.

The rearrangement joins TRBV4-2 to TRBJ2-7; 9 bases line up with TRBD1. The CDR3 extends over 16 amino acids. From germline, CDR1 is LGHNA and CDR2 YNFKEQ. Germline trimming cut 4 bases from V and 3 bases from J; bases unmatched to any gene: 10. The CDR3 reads CASSPPTGTGIYEQYF. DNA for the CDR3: TGTGCCAGCAGCCCCCCTACCGGGACAGGGATCTACGAGCAGTACTTC.

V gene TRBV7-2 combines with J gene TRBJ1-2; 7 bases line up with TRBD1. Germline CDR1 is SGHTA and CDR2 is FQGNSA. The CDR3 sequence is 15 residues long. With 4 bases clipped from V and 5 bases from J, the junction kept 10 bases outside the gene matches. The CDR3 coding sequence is TGTGCCAGCAGCTCTTTACAGGGGTTAGTGTATGGCTACACCTTC. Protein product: CASSSLQGLVYGYTF.

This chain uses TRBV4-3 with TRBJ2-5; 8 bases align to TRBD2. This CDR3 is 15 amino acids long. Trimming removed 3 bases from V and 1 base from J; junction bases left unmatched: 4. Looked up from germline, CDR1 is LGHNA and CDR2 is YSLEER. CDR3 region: CASSQIAGSQETQYF. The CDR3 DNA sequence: TGCGCCAGCAGCCAGATAGCGGGGAGCCAAGAGACCCAGTACTTC.

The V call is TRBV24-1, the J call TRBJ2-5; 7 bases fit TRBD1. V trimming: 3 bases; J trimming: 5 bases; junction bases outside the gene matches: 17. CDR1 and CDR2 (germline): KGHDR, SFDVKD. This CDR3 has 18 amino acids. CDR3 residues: CATSDPRRGGAAKETQYF. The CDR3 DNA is TGTGCCACCAGTGATCCCCGGAGAGGGGGCGCCGCCAAGGAGACCCAGTACTTC.

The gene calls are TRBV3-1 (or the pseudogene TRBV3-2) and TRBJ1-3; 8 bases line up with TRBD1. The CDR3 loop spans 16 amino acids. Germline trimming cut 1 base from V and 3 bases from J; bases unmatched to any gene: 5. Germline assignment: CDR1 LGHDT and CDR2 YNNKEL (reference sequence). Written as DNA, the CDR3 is TGTGCCAGCAGCCAAGGGACAGGGTTCTTTGGAAACACCATATATTTT. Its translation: CASSQGTGFFGNTIYF.